One and the same sample provided the 26 T cell receptor beta chains below, sequenced in a study of identical twins. In TCRdb, the 5' RACE reads were re-called with MiXCR into one record per CDR3 protein. The table has more than 1.5 million distinct CDR3 sequences, roughly a third seen once; the top ten hold around 0.3%. Sequencing used cord blood. The origin of the receptors is a newborn girl in good health.

This clonotype has ten or more counts. The J gene is TRBJ2-1, the V gene TRBV3-1; 12 bases align to TRBD2. The CDR3 extends over 17 amino acids. The V and J ends lost 0 bases and 5 bases, in that order; junction bases with no gene match: 5. Germline assignment: CDR1 LGHDT and CDR2 YNNKEL (reference sequence). The CDR3: CASSQDSGLAGNNEQFF. The CDR3 bases are TGTGCCAGCAGCCAAGATTCCGGACTAGCGGGGAACAATGAGCAGTTCTTC.

The genes are TRBV20-1 and TRBJ2-7; D is uncertain. The V end was cut by 3 bases, the J end by 7 bases, with 28 bases between. CDR1 is DFQATT, CDR2 SNEGSKA, per germline (reference sequence). The CDR3 loop spans 17 amino acids. CDR3 coding DNA: TGCAGTGCTAGTGCTGACGGATCCCTCCGACCCTACAATGAGCAGTACTTC. Its protein is CSASADGSLRPYNEQYF.

This clonotype was counted only a few times. This rearrangement joins TRBV10-2 to TRBJ1-2, with 8 bases that match TRBD1. After removal of 7 bases from V and 8 bases from J, the junction contained 6 bases not matched to a gene. Germline V gene sequence: CDR1 WSHSY, CDR2 SAAADI. CDR3 length: 12 amino acids. The CDR3 protein is CASTDRGNGYTF. CDR3 sequence (DNA): TGCGCCAGCACCGACAGGGGAAACGGCTACACCTTC.

This clonotype was detected many times. The gene calls are TRBV7-2 and TRBJ1-2; D unclear. Trimming shortened V by 1 base and J by 0 bases, and 9 bases separated the two germline ends. The CDR3 loop spans 15 amino acids. Germline values: CDR1 SGHTA, CDR2 FQGNSA. The CDR3 DNA reads TGTGCCAGCAGCTTAGGGGCGGTATCTAACTATGGCTACACCTTC. It yields the protein CASSLGAVSNYGYTF.

V and J are TRBV12-3 or TRBV12-4 and TRBJ2-7; no definite D call. Trimming stripped 2 bases from V and 0 bases from J, with 8 bases between. The CDR3 runs 14 residues. The CDR3 DNA is TGTGCCAGCAGTTTAATGGGCACCTCCTACGAGCAGTACTTC. Translated, it gives CASSLMGTSYEQYF.

J is TRBJ1-6 and V is TRBV6-1; 8 nucleotides agree with TRBD1. CDR1 and CDR2 from the germline V gene are MNHNS and SASEGT. The ends lost 5 bases at V and 1 base at J; junction bases unmatched: 13. The CDR3 has 19 residues. The CDR3 nucleotides read TGTGCCAGCAGTCCGGACAGGGCTGGAGGGGCATCCTATAATTCACCCCTCCACTTT. Protein sequence: CASSPDRAGGASYNSPLHF.

A few counts support this clonotype. This chain links TRBV21-1 with TRBJ1-1; TRBD1 was called by the table and not checked on the DNA. TRBV21-1 is termed a pseudogene. The CDR3 is made up of 14 amino acids. The CDR3 coding sequence is TGTGCCAGCAGCAAAGGACAGGGGTGCACTGAAGCTTTCTTT. Residues: CASSKGQGCTEAFF.

This clonotype was seen a handful of times. The V and J genes are TRBV5-1 and TRBJ2-2; D is unresolved. This CDR3 has 16 residues. Trimming removed 0 bases at V and 2 bases at J, with 11 bases between. The germline gives CDR1 SGHRS, CDR2 YFSETQ. CDR3 nucleotides: TGCGCCAGCAGCTTGGTTTGGCAGGCAAACACCGGGGAGCTGTTTTTT. This gives the protein CASSLVWQANTGELFF.

The chain employs TRBV6-1 and TRBJ2-7; D may be TRBD1 or TRBD2 (5 bases each). CDR3 length: 11 amino acids. Between the trimmed V and J ends, which lost 8 bases and 5 bases, there was a span of 10 bases. Germline values: CDR1 MNHNS, CDR2 SASEGT. CDR3 in amino acids: CASASGHEQYF. The CDR3 region has the DNA TGTGCCAGCGCCTCGGGGCACGAGCAGTACTTC.

This chain connects TRBV15 to TRBJ2-1, with D perhaps matching TRBD2 (6 bases). The CDR3 has 13 amino acids. CDR1 LNHNV and CDR2 YYDKDF come from the germline V gene (reference sequence). The ends were cut back, 1 base at V and 8 bases at J, with 9 bases in the middle. The CDR3 here is CATSRASGHEQFF. The CDR3 bases are TGTGCCACCAGCAGAGCCAGCGGGCATGAGCAGTTCTTC.

The DNA for the CDR3 is TGTGCCAGCAGTGCGCGAGGGGGCACGCAGTATTTT. This codes for CASSARGGTQYF. V gene TRBV6-6 combines with J gene TRBJ2-3; 7 nucleotides line up with TRBD1. V was clipped by 5 bases and J by 9 bases; unmatched bases: 5. Germline V gene data show CDR1 as MNHNY and CDR2 as SVGAGI (reference sequence). The CDR3 runs to 12 residues.

The chain employs TRBV9 and TRBJ2-3; 9 bases agree with TRBD2. With V trimmed by 4 bases and J by 6 bases, 12 bases remained unmatched. The CDR3 totals 16 residues. The germline V gene has CDR1 SGDLS and CDR2 YYNGEE. CDR3 nucleotide sequence: TGTGCCAGCAGCCCCCTCCCCCTAGCGGGGTCGGATACGCAGTATTTT. It is translated as CASSPLPLAGSDTQYF.

The chain is built from TRBV9 and TRBJ2-1; 10 positions match TRBD2. J was trimmed by 0 bases and V by 10 bases; bases with no gene match: 25. Germline loops: CDR1 SGDLS, CDR2 YYNGEE. The CDR3 covers 21 residues. The CDR3 spells CASPGLAFDGGKLPSYNEQFF. The CDR3 DNA reads as TGTGCCTCACCGGGACTAGCGTTCGACGGTGGTAAACTCCCCTCCTACAATGAGCAGTTCTTC.

The chain carries TRBV7-9 and TRBJ2-3, with D perhaps matching TRBD2 (6 bases). The germline V and J ends were trimmed by 5 bases and 0 bases, with 15 bases remaining between them. CDR1 and CDR2 (germline): SEHNR, FQNEAQ (reference sequence). CDR3 length: 16 amino acids. DNA for the CDR3: TGTGCCAGCAGCCCTCTTAAGGCGGGGAGCACAGATACGCAGTATTTT. Protein product: CASSPLKAGSTDTQYF.

The gene calls are TRBV6-5 and TRBJ1-5, with D maybe TRBD1 (5 bases). Per the germline V gene, CDR1 is MNHEY and CDR2 is SVGAGI. CDR3 length equals 14 residues. Trimming pared 2 bases from V and 4 bases from J, leaving 9 bases between. CDR3 protein: CASSYAGQNQPQHF. In DNA form, the CDR3 reads TGTGCCAGCAGTTACGCAGGGCAGAATCAGCCCCAGCATTTT.

This clonotype was seen more than once but under ten times. The chain recombines TRBV20-1 with TRBJ2-1, with 8 positions matching TRBD2. The germline gives CDR1 DFQATT, CDR2 SNEGSKA (reference sequence). Trimming removed 6 bases from V and 2 bases from J; junction bases left unmatched: 9. The CDR3 is 15 residues long. CDR3 nucleotides: TGCAGTGCCCCTCCCGGGACTAGTCCCTACAATGAGCAGTTCTTC. Translation gives CSAPPGTSPYNEQFF.

This clonotype was recorded once. Just one base apart from a much larger clone, this may be a read error. The gene calls are TRBV29-1 and TRBJ2-1; D gene ambiguous. Germline assignment: CDR1 SQVTM and CDR2 ANQGSEA. The CDR3 spans 14 residues. Deletions cut 7 bases from V and 0 bases from J, with 13 bases between. The CDR3: CSAVGPHSYNEQFF. As DNA, the CDR3 is TGCAGCGCAGTGGGCCCCCACTCCTACAATGAGCAGTTCTTC.

This clonotype was counted between two and nine times. The rearrangement links TRBV5-4 to TRBJ2-3, with 10 positions matching TRBD2. Germline V gene sequence: CDR1 SGHNT, CDR2 YYREEE (reference sequence). CDR3 size: 15 residues. V lost 2 bases and J lost 4; bases outside the gene matches: 4. The CDR3 region has the DNA TGTGCCAGCAGCTTACCTAGCGGGAGTGCAGATACGCAGTATTTT. This gives the protein CASSLPSGSADTQYF.

This clonotype was picked up one time. V gene TRBV28 combines with J gene TRBJ2-1, with 8 positions matching TRBD1. CDR1 and CDR2 from the germline V gene are MDHEN and SYDVKM. The CDR3 extends over 16 amino acids. The J segment lost 13 bases and the V segment lost 3 bases, leaving 17 bases of the junction unmatched. CDR3 nucleotide sequence: TGTGCCAGCAGTTTCTCCGTCGGACAGGGTTGGGAGACCCAGTTCTTC. Translation: CASSFSVGQGWETQFF.

The chain uses TRBV19 and TRBJ1-5; the match to TRBD1 covers 10 bases. CDR1 and CDR2 (germline): LNHDA, SQIVND (reference sequence). The CDR3 covers 16 residues. V dropped 5 bases and J dropped 3; count of bases not matched to a gene: 7. CDR3 in DNA: TGTGCCAGTAGTGGAGACAGGGGGCGGGTCAATCAGCCCCAGCATTTT. Translation gives CASSGDRGRVNQPQHF.

This clonotype was counted between two and nine times. V usage is TRBV3-1 and J usage is TRBJ2-3; 7 bases map to TRBD1. In germline, CDR1 is LGHDT, CDR2 YNNKEL (reference sequence). With 2 bases clipped from V and 3 bases from J, the junction kept 11 bases outside the gene matches. The CDR3 loop spans 17 amino acids. This CDR3 reads CASSQFTASRGTDTQYF. The CDR3 DNA is TGTGCCAGCAGCCAATTTACGGCTAGCAGGGGGACAGATACGCAGTATTTT.

This rearrangement joins TRBV20-1 to TRBJ1-6; TRBD1 matches at 11 bases. The V gene's germline CDR1 is DFQATT and CDR2 SNEGSKA (reference sequence). The CDR3 contains 15 residues. Unmatched junction bases numbered 3, after V lost 1 base and J lost 7 bases. CDR3 nucleotides: TGCAGTGCTAGAGTGGACAGGGGGCCAAATTCACCCCTCCACTTT. Translating gives CSARVDRGPNSPLHF.

In this sample, this clonotype turned up a few times. V is TRBV7-9 and J is TRBJ1-2; D possibly corresponds to TRBD1 (5 bases). Germline V gene data show CDR1 as SEHNR and CDR2 as FQNEAQ (reference sequence). The germline V and J ends were trimmed by 5 bases and 7 bases, with 20 bases remaining between them. The CDR3 spans 15 residues. CDR3 sequence (DNA): TGTGCCAGCAGCACTTACTCGCTCATCAGGGTTGGCTACACCTTC. Translating it yields CASSTYSLIRVGYTF. Together with reference TRBV7-9 and TRBJ1-2, the CDR3 gives the full variable domain: DTGVSQNPRHKITKRGQNVTFRCDPISEHNRLYWYRQTLGQGPEFLTYFQNEAQLEKSRLLSDRFSAERPKGSFSTLEIQRTEQGDSAMYLCASSTYSLIRVGYTFGSGTRLTVV.

A few counts support this clonotype. CDR3 sequence (DNA): TGTGCCAGCAGACAGGGAGTGGGTCAGCCCCAGCATTTT. Amino acid sequence: CASRQGVGQPQHF. This chain links TRBV6-6 with TRBJ1-5; a possible D gene is TRBD1 (6 bases). CDR1 and CDR2 (germline): MNHNY, SVGAGI (reference sequence). Trimming left V 6 bases short and J 6 bases short, with 12 bases between. The length of the CDR3 is 13 residues.

CDR3 protein: CASSIFEGTDTQYF. In nucleotides, the CDR3 is TGTGCCAGTAGTATCTTCGAGGGCACAGATACGCAGTATTTT. The chain is built from TRBV19 and TRBJ2-3; unclear D gene. CDR1 is LNHDA, CDR2 SQIVND, per germline (reference sequence). The CDR3 has 14 amino acids. Trimming stripped 3 bases from V and 1 base from J, with 8 bases between. The full variable domain, in which reference TRBV19 and TRBJ2-3 provide the parts outside the CDR3, is DGGITQSPKYLFRKEGQNVTLSCEQNLNHDAMYWYRQDPGQGLRLIYYSQIVNDFQKGDIAEGYSVSREKKESFPLTVTSAQKNPTAFYLCASSIFEGTDTQYFGPGTRLTVL.

CDR3 DNA sequence: TGTGCCAGCAGCTTAGGACTAGCCCACCGGGAGCTGTTTTTT. Translated: CASSLGLAHRELFF. The chain couples TRBV7-2 to TRBJ2-2, with TRBD2 matching over 7 bases. CDR1 and CDR2 (germline): SGHTA, FQGNSA. The CDR3 spans 14 residues. V trimming: 1 base; J trimming: 9 bases; junction bases outside the gene matches: 5.